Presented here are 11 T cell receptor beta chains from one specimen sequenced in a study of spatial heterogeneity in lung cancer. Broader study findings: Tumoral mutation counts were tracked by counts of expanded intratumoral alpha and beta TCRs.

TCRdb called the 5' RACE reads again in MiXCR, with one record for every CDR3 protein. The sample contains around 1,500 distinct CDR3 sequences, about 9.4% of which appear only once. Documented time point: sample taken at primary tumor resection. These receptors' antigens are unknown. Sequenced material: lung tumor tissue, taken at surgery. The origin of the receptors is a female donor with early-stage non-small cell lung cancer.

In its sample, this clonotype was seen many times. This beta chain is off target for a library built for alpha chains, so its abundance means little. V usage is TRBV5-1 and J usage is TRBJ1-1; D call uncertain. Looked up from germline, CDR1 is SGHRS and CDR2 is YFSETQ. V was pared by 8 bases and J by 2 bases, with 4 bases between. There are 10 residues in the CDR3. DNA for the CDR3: TGCGCCAGTCTTAACACTGAAGCTTTCTTT. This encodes CASLNTEAFF.

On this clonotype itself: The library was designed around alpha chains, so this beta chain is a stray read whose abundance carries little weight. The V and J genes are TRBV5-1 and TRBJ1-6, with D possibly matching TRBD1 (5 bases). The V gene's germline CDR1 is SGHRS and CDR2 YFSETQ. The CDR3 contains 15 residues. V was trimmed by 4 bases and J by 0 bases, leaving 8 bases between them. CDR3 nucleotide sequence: TGCGCCAGCAGCGGGGGTAACTCCTATAATTCACCCCTCCACTTT. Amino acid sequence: CASSGGNSYNSPLHF.

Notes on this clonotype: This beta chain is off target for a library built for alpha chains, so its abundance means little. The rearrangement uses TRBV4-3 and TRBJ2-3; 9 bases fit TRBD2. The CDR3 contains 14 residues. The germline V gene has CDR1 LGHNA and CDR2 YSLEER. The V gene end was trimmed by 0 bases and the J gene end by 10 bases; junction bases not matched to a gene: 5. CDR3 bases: TGCGCCAGCAGCCAAGATCGGGGACTAGCTGCGCAGTATTTT. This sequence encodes CASSQDRGLAAQYF.

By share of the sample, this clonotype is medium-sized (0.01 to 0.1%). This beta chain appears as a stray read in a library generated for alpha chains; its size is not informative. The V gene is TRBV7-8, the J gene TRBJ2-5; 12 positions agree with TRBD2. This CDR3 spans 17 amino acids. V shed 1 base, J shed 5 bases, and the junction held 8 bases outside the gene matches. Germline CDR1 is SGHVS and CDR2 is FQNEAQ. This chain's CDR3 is CASSLVRLAGGKETQYF. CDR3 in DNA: TGTGCCAGCAGCTTAGTCCGTCTAGCGGGAGGGAAGGAGACCCAGTACTTC.

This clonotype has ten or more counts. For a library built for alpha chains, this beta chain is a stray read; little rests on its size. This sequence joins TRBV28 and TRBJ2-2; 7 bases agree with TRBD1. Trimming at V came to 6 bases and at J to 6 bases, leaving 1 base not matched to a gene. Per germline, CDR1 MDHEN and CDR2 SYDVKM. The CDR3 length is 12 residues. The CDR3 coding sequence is TGTGCCAGCAGGCAGGGGGCCGGGGAGCTGTTTTTT. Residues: CASRQGAGELFF. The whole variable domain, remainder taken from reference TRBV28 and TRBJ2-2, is DVKVTQSSRYLVKRTGEKVFLECVQDMDHENMFWYRQDPGLGLRLIYFSYDVKMKEKGDIPEGYSVSREKKERFSLILESASTNQTSMYLCASRQGAGELFFGEGSRLTVL.

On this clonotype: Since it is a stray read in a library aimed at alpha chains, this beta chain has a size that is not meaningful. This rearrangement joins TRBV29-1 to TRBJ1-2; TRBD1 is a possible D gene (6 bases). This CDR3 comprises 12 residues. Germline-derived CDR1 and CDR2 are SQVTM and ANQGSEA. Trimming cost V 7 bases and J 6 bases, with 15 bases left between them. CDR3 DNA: TGCAGCGCCCCGCGGGGGGCGAATGGCTACACCTTC. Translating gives CSAPRGANGYTF.

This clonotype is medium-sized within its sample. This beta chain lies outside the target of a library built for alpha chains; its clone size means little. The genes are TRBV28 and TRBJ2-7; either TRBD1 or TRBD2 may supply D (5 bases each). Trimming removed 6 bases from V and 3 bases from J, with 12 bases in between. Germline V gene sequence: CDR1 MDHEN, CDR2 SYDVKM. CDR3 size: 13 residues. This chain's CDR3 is CASRRDGHYEQYF. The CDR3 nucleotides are TGTGCCAGCAGACGGGACGGCCACTACGAGCAGTACTTC. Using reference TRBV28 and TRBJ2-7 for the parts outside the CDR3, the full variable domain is DVKVTQSSRYLVKRTGEKVFLECVQDMDHENMFWYRQDPGLGLRLIYFSYDVKMKEKGDIPEGYSVSREKKERFSLILESASTNQTSMYLCASRRDGHYEQYFGPGTRLTVT.

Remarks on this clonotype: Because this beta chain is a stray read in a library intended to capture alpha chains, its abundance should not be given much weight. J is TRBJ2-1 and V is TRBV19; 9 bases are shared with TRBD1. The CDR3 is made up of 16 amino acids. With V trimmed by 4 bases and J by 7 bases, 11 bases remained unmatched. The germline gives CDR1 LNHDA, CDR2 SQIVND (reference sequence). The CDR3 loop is CASSTPGQGTSNEQFF. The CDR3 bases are TGTGCCAGTAGTACCCCGGGACAGGGCACTTCGAATGAGCAGTTCTTC. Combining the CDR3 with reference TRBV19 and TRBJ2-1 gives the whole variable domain DGGITQSPKYLFRKEGQNVTLSCEQNLNHDAMYWYRQDPGQGLRLIYYSQIVNDFQKGDIAEGYSVSREKKESFPLTVTSAQKNPTAFYLCASSTPGQGTSNEQFFGPGTRLTVL.

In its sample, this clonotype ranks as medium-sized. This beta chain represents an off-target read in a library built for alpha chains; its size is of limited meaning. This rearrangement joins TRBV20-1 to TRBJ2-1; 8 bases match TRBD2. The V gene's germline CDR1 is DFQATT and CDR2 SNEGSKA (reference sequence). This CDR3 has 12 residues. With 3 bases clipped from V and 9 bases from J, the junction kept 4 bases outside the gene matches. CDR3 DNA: TGCAGTGCTAGCCCTACTAGCGGTGAGCAGTTCTTC. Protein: CSASPTSGEQFF.

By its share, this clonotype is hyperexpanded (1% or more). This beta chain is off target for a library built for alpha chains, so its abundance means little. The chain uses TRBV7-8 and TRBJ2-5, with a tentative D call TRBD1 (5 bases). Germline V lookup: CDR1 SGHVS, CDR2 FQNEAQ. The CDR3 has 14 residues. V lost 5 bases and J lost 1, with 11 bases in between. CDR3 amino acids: CASSLTVFQETQYF. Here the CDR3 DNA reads TGTGCCAGCAGCCTGACAGTCTTCCAAGAGACCCAGTACTTC. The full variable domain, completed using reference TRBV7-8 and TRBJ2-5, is GAGVSQSPRYKVAKRGQDVALRCDPISGHVSLFWYQQALGQGPEFLTYFQNEAQLDKSGLPSDRFFAERPEGSVSTLKIQRTQQEDSAVYLCASSLTVFQETQYFGPGTRLLVL.

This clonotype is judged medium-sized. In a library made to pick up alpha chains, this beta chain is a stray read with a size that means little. The CDR3 bases are TGTGCCAGCAGTTCCCGGAGGGACAGGACGGAGGTCGAAAAACTGTTTTTT. Translation: CASSSRRDRTEVEKLFF. The rearrangement joins TRBV28 to TRBJ1-4; 8 nucleotides agree with TRBD1. With 4 bases clipped from V and 8 bases from J, the junction kept 15 bases outside the gene matches. The CDR3 consists of 17 residues. Germline V gene lookup returns CDR1 MDHEN and CDR2 SYDVKM.